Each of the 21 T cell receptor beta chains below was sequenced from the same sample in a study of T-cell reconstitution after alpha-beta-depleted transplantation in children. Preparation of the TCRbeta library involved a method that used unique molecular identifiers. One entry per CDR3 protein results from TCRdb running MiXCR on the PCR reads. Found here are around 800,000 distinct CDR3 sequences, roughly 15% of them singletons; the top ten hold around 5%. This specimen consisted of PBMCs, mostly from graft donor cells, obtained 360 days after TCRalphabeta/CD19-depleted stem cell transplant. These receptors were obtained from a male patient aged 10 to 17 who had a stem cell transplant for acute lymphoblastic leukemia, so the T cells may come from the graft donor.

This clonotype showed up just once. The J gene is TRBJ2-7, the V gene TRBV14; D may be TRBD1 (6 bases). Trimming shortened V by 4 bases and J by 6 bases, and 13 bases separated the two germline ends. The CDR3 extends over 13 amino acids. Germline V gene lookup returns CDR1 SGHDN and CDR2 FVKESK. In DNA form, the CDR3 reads TGTGCCAGCAGCCTTGGCATAGGGGGCGAGCAGTACTTC. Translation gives CASSLGIGGEQYF.

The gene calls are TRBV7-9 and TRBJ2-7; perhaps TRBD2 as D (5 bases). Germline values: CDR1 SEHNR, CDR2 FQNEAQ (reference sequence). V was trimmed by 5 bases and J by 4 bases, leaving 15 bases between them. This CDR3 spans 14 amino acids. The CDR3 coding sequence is TGTGCCAGCAGCCCCTTGGGTCGGGATTACGAGCAGTACTTC. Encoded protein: CASSPLGRDYEQYF.

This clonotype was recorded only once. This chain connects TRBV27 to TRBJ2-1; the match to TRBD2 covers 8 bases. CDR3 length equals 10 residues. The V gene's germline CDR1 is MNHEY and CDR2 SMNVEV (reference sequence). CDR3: CVSGGVEQFF. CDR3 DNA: TGTGTGTCGGGGGGGGTTGAGCAGTTCTTC.

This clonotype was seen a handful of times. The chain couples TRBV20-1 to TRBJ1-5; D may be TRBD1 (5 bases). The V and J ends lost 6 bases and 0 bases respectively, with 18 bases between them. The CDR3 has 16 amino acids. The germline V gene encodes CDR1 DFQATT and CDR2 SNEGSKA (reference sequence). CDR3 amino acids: CSASARTSYSNQPQHF. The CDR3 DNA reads TGCAGTGCCTCCGCCAGGACATCCTATAGCAATCAGCCCCAGCATTTT.

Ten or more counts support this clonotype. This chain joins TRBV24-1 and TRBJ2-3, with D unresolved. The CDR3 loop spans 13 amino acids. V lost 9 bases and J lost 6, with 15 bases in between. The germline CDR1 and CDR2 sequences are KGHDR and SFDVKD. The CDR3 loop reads CATESSFGDTQYF. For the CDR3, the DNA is TGTGCCACCGAAAGCAGTTTCGGGGATACGCAGTATTTT.

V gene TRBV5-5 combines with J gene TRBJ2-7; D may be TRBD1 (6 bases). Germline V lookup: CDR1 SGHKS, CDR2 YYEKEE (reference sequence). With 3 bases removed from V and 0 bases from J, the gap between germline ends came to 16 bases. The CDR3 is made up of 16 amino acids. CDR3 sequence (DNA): TGTGCCAGCAGCTCCCCACAGGGCCTTAGCTCCTACGAGCAGTACTTC. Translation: CASSSPQGLSSYEQYF. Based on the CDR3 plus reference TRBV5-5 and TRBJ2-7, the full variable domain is DAGVTQSPTHLIKTRGQQVTLRCSPISGHKSVSWYQQVLGQGPQFIFQYYEKEERGRGNFPDRFSARQFPNYSSELNVNALLLGDSALYLCASSSPQGLSSYEQYFGPGTRLTVT.

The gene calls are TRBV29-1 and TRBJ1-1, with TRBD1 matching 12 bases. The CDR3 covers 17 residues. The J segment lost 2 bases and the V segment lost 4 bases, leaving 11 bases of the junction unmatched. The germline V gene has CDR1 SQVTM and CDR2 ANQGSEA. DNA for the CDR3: TGCAGCGTTGCGGGGGGGACAGGGGGCTTCCTAAACACTGAAGCTTTCTTT. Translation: CSVAGGTGGFLNTEAFF.

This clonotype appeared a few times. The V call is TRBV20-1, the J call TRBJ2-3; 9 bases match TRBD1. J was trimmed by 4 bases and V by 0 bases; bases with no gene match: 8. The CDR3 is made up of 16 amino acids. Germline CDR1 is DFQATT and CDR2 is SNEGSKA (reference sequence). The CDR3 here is CSARDGGQGIADTQYF. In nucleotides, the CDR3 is TGCAGTGCTAGAGATGGGGGACAGGGAATCGCAGATACGCAGTATTTT.

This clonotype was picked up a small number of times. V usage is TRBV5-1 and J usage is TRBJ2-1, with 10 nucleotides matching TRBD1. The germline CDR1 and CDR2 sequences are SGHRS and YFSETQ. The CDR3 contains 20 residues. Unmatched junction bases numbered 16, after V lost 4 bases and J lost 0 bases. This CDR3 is CASSLNDRGLARSSYNEQFF. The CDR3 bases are TGCGCCAGCAGCCTGAACGACAGGGGGCTAGCGCGGAGCTCCTACAATGAGCAGTTCTTC.

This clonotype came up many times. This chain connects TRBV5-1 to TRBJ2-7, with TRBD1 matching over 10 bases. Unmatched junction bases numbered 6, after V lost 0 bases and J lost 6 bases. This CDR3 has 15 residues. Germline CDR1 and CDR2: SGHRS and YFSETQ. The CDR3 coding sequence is TGCGCCAGCAGCTTGGCCGGACAGGGGGGCGCCGAGCAGTACTTC. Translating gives CASSLAGQGGAEQYF.

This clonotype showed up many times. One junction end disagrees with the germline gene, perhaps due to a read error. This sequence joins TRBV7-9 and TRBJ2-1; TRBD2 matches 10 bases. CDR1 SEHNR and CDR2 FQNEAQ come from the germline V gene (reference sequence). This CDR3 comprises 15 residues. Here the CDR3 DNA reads TGTGCCAGCAGTTTAGAACTAGCGGGATACAATGAGCAGTTCTTC. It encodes CASSLELAGYNEQFF.

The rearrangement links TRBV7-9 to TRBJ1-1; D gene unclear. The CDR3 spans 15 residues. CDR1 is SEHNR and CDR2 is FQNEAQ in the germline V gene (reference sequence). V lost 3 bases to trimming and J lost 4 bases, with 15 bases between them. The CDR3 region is CASSFVNPDRTEAFF. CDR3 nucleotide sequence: TGTGCCAGCAGCTTTGTAAATCCAGATCGCACTGAAGCTTTCTTT.

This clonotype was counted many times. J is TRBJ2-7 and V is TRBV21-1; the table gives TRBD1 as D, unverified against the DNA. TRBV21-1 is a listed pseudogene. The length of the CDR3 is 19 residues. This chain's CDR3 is CASSKDGTGDTVPFYEQYF. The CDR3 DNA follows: TGTGCCAGCAGCAAAGATGGGACAGGGGACACCGTCCCCTTCTACGAGCAGTACTTC.

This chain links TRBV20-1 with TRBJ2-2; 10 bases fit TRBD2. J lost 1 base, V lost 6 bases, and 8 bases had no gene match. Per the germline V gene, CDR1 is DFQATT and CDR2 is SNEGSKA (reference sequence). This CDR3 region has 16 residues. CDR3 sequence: CSAKPLAGVNTGELFF. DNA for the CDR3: TGCAGTGCCAAACCCCTAGCGGGAGTGAACACCGGGGAGCTGTTTTTT.

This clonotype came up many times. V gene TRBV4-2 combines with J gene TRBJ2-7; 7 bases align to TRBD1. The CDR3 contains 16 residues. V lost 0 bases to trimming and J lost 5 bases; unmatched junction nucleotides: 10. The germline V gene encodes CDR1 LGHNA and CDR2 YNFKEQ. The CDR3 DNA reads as TGTGCCAGCAGCCAAGATGTTCGGACAGGCCGAAACGAGCAGTACTTC. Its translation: CASSQDVRTGRNEQYF.

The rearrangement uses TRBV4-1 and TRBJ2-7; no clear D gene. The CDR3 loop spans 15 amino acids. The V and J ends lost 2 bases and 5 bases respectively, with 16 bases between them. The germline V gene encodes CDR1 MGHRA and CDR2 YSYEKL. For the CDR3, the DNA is TGCGCCAGCAGCCAACCCCCGGTGAGGTCCCACGAGCAGTACTTC. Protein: CASSQPPVRSHEQYF.

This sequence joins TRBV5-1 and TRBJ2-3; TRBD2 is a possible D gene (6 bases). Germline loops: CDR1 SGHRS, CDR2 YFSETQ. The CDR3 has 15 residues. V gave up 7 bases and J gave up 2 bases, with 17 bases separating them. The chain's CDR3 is CASHPTRVITDTQYF. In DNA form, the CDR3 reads TGCGCCAGCCACCCGACTAGGGTCATCACAGATACGCAGTATTTT.

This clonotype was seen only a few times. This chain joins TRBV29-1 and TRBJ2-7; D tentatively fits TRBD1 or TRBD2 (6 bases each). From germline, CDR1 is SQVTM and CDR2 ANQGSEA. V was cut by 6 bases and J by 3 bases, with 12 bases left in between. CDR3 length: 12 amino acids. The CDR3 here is CSVQGTRYEQYF. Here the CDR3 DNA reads TGCAGCGTCCAGGGGACTCGCTACGAGCAGTACTTC.

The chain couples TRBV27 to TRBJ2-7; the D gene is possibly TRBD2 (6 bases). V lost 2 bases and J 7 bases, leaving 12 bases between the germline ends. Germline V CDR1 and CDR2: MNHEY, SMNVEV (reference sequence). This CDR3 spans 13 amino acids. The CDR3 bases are TGTGCCAGCAGTTTAGCGGGGAATGATGAGCAGTACTTC. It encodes CASSLAGNDEQYF.

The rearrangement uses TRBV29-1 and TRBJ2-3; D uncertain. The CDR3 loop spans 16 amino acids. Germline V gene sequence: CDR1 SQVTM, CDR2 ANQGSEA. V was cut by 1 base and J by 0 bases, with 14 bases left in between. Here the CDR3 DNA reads TGCAGCGTTGAAGCGACCATCCTATTAAGCACAGATACGCAGTATTTT. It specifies CSVEATILLSTDTQYF.

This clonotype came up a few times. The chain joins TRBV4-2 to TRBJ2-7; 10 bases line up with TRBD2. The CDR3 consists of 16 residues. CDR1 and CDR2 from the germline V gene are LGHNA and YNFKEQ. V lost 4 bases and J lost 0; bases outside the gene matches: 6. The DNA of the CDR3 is TGTGCCAGCAGCCGAGAGGGGACTAGCGACTCCTACGAGCAGTACTTC. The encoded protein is CASSREGTSDSYEQYF.